These 23 T cell receptor beta chains share one sample of origin, sequenced in a study of cytomegalovirus exposure and HLA in healthy donors. Some clones are missing from TCRdb's copy, which holds only in-frame ones; the method was immunoSEQ multiplex PCR. In the table there are 110,000 or so clones, roughly 82% of which are singletons. The sample comprised PBMCs. The receptor set was obtained from a man aged 18 to 35 in good health and CMV-seronegative.

The gene calls are TRBV7-9 and TRBJ2-3; D is uncertain. The CDR3 is made up of 14 amino acids. V was clipped by 1 base and J by 6 bases, with 11 bases between them. CDR1 SEHNR and CDR2 FQNEAQ come from the germline V gene (reference sequence). Here the CDR3 DNA reads TGTGCCAGCAGCTTAGATGGAGCCGGTGATACGCAGTATTTT. Protein: CASSLDGAGDTQYF.

The chain combines TRBV2 with TRBJ1-5; 10 bases align to TRBD1. Germline V CDR1 and CDR2: SNHLY, FYNNEI. The CDR3 runs 15 residues. V lost 6 bases, J lost 6 bases, and 8 bases stayed unmatched. The CDR3 here is CASRTGTGAGQPQHF. In DNA, the CDR3 is TGTGCCAGCAGGACCGGGACAGGGGCGGGTCAGCCCCAGCATTTT.

CDR3 coding DNA: TGTGCCAGCAGTTTACGGCCCGGGTCCGGGGGAGTCCCCTACGAGCAGTACTTC. Amino acids: CASSLRPGSGGVPYEQYF. V gene TRBV28 combines with J gene TRBJ2-7, with a tentative D call TRBD2 (6 bases). CDR1 and CDR2 from the germline V gene are MDHEN and SYDVKM. V was cut by 2 bases and J by 2 bases, with 22 bases left in between. CDR3 length: 18 residues.

The chain uses TRBV28 and TRBJ2-7; 7 bases line up with TRBD1. The CDR3 loop spans 14 amino acids. After removal of 6 bases from V and 2 bases from J, the junction contained 7 bases not matched to a gene. CDR1 and CDR2 from the germline V gene are MDHEN and SYDVKM. CDR3 amino acids: CASRNRDRAYEQYF. CDR3 sequence (DNA): TGTGCCAGCAGAAACCGGGACAGAGCCTACGAGCAGTACTTC. Together with reference TRBV28 and TRBJ2-7, the CDR3 gives the full variable domain: DVKVTQSSRYLVKRTGEKVFLECVQDMDHENMFWYRQDPGLGLRLIYFSYDVKMKEKGDIPEGYSVSREKKERFSLILESASTNQTSMYLCASRNRDRAYEQYFGPGTRLTVT.

This sequence joins TRBV5-4 and TRBJ1-3; 8 bases agree with TRBD1. The germline V gene has CDR1 SGHNT and CDR2 YYREEE (reference sequence). V gave up 1 base and J gave up 4 bases; unmatched junction bases: 4. The CDR3 length is 15 residues. The CDR3 loop reads CASSLQGALGNTIYF. In nucleotides, the CDR3 is TGTGCCAGCAGCTTGCAGGGGGCGCTGGGAAACACCATATATTTT.

The J gene is TRBJ2-1, the V gene TRBV6-5, with D possibly being TRBD1 (6 bases). V lost 5 bases, J lost 5 bases, and 13 bases lay in between. Germline V CDR1 and CDR2: MNHEY, SVGAGI. The length of the CDR3 is 14 residues. The CDR3 sequence: CASSPGTKNNEQFF. CDR3 in DNA: TGTGCCAGCAGTCCCGGGACAAAGAACAATGAGCAGTTCTTC.

The V and J genes are TRBV2 and TRBJ2-3; 10 bases agree with TRBD2. V lost 6 bases to trimming and J lost 1 base; unmatched junction nucleotides: 10. The CDR3 sequence is 17 residues long. Germline assignment: CDR1 SNHLY and CDR2 FYNNEI. CDR3 sequence reads: CASRKQRGGPGTDTQYF. The CDR3 nucleotides are TGTGCCAGCAGGAAACAGCGGGGGGGGCCCGGCACAGATACGCAGTATTTT.

The chain links TRBV5-1 to TRBJ1-2; 11 bases agree with TRBD1. Germline lookup yields CDR1 SGHRS and CDR2 YFSETQ. This CDR3 contains 15 residues. The trim removed 4 bases at V and 3 bases at J, leaving 5 bases unmatched. CDR3 in amino acids: CASSPDRGQYYGYTF. CDR3 bases: TGCGCCAGCAGCCCGGACAGGGGGCAGTACTATGGCTACACCTTC.

The rearrangement links TRBV27 to TRBJ2-1; TRBD2 agrees at 9 bases. The V gene's germline CDR1 is MNHEY and CDR2 SMNVEV (reference sequence). CDR3 length: 16 residues. The V gene end was trimmed by 1 base and the J gene end by 1 base; junction bases not matched to a gene: 2. CDR3 coding DNA: TGTGCCAGCAGTTTATTGACTAGCGGATCCTACAATGAGCAGTTCTTC. Translated: CASSLLTSGSYNEQFF.

A single count supports this clone. This chain uses TRBV18 with TRBJ2-7; tentatively, D is TRBD2 (6 bases). Germline-derived CDR1 and CDR2 are KGHSH and LQKENI. Trimming left V 2 bases short and J 11 bases short, with 16 bases between. The CDR3 is made up of 13 amino acids. CDR3 sequence reads: CASSPTRDSREYF. CDR3 nucleotide sequence: TGTGCCAGCTCACCAACGCGGGACTCGAGAGAGTACTTC.

The chain uses TRBV30 and TRBJ2-1; D might be TRBD1 (5 bases). Germline V CDR1 and CDR2: GTSNPN, SVGIG (reference sequence). Trimming left V 4 bases short and J 0 bases short, with 13 bases between. The CDR3 length is 15 residues. Here the CDR3 reads CAWKSGLSSYNEQFF. The CDR3 DNA follows: TGTGCCTGGAAGTCAGGGCTGAGCTCCTACAATGAGCAGTTCTTC.

The J gene is TRBJ2-3, the V gene TRBV7-2; the match to TRBD2 covers 7 bases. Germline V CDR1 and CDR2: SGHTA, FQGNSA. Germline trimming cut 7 bases from V and 2 bases from J; bases unmatched to any gene: 12. The CDR3 covers 16 residues. The CDR3 region is CASTEMAGVITDTQYF. The CDR3 DNA reads TGTGCCAGCACCGAAATGGCGGGGGTGATCACAGATACGCAGTATTTT.

V is TRBV13 and J is TRBJ1-3; D call uncertain. The CDR3 length is 14 residues. The V gene lost 5 bases and the J gene lost 0 bases, with 8 bases spanning the gap. Germline CDR1 and CDR2: PRHDT and FYEKMQ (reference sequence). The DNA of the CDR3 is TGTGCCAGCAGCCTCGGGATCTCTGGAAACACCATATATTTT. Amino acids: CASSLGISGNTIYF.

The CDR3 region is CASTHGGSEETQYF. As DNA, the CDR3 is TGTGCCAGTACCCACGGGGGGTCCGAAGAGACCCAGTACTTC. The chain is built from TRBV19 and TRBJ2-5; 7 bases align to TRBD2. The length of the CDR3 is 14 residues. The trim removed 7 bases at V and 3 bases at J, leaving 8 bases unmatched. CDR1 is LNHDA, CDR2 SQIVND, per germline (reference sequence).

The J gene is TRBJ1-5, the V gene TRBV11-2; 7 bases are shared with TRBD1. Germline V CDR1 and CDR2: SGHAT, FQNNGV. The length of the CDR3 is 15 residues. Trimming at V came to 3 bases and at J to 1 base, leaving 3 bases not matched to a gene. The CDR3 is CASSLTGLSNQPQHF. The CDR3 DNA reads as TGTGCCAGCAGCTTGACAGGGCTCAGCAATCAGCCCCAGCATTTT.

V is TRBV7-9 and J is TRBJ1-2, with D unresolved. The CDR3 runs to 13 residues. V lost 4 bases, J lost 5 bases, and 11 bases lay in between. Germline assignment: CDR1 SEHNR and CDR2 FQNEAQ (reference sequence). This CDR3 reads CASSSGGRYGYTF. Written as DNA, the CDR3 is TGTGCCAGCAGCTCGGGCGGGCGATATGGCTACACCTTC.

The chain has TRBV5-6 and TRBJ2-2, with 8 bases identical to TRBD2. This CDR3 has 15 amino acids. Per the germline V gene, CDR1 is SGHDT and CDR2 is YYEEEE. With V trimmed by 5 bases and J by 1 base, 4 bases remained unmatched. The CDR3 is CASRGSGRNTGELFF. For the CDR3, the DNA is TGTGCCAGCAGGGGAAGCGGGAGGAACACCGGGGAGCTGTTTTTT.

The chain joins TRBV6-5 to TRBJ1-2; 11 bases map to TRBD1. The germline V gene encodes CDR1 MNHEY and CDR2 SVGAGI. Trimming cost V 5 bases and J 4 bases; bases outside gene matches: 3. The CDR3 is 14 amino acids. The CDR3 loop reads CASSEGTGGYGYTF. As DNA, the CDR3 is TGTGCCAGCAGTGAAGGGACAGGGGGCTATGGCTACACCTTC.

This clone was seen a handful of times. The chain employs TRBV18 and TRBJ1-1, with D unresolved. V lost 3 bases and J 0 bases, leaving 5 bases between the germline ends. The CDR3 loop spans 13 amino acids. In germline, CDR1 is KGHSH, CDR2 LQKENI. Here the CDR3 reads CASSPGLNTEAFF. In DNA, the CDR3 is TGTGCCAGCTCACCGGGCCTGAACACTGAAGCTTTCTTT.

The gene calls are TRBV10-2 and TRBJ1-2; 9 positions agree with TRBD1. J lost 1 base, V lost 4 bases, and 4 bases had no gene match. From germline, CDR1 is WSHSY and CDR2 SAAADI. The CDR3 covers 15 residues. The CDR3 DNA reads as TGCGCCAGCAGTGGGACAGGGGCACTTAACTATGGCTACACCTTC. Translated, it gives CASSGTGALNYGYTF.

This clone was counted a few times. The chain uses TRBV15 and TRBJ2-7, with D maybe TRBD1 (5 bases). V lost 0 bases to trimming and J lost 3 bases, with 9 bases between them. The length of the CDR3 is 14 residues. Germline values: CDR1 LNHNV, CDR2 YYDKDF (reference sequence). This CDR3 is CATSREGANYEQYF. The CDR3 region has the DNA TGTGCCACCAGCAGAGAAGGGGCCAACTACGAGCAGTACTTC.

The chain recombines TRBV27 with TRBJ2-7; 8 bases are a match to TRBD2. Germline CDR1 reads MNHEY; CDR2 reads SMNVEV (reference sequence). CDR3 length equals 12 residues. V lost 10 bases and J lost 6; bases outside the gene matches: 8. The CDR3 spells CATRGAAREQYF. The CDR3 DNA is TGTGCCACGCGGGGGGCAGCGCGCGAGCAGTACTTC.

The chain recombines TRBV14 with TRBJ2-1; 8 positions agree with TRBD2. In germline, CDR1 is SGHDN, CDR2 FVKESK. The CDR3 extends over 16 amino acids. J gave up 4 bases and V 4 bases, and 9 bases lay outside the gene matches. CDR3 sequence reads: CASSRISGSGYNEQFF. DNA for the CDR3: TGTGCCAGCAGCCGGATCAGCGGGAGTGGATACAATGAGCAGTTCTTC.